A selection of T cell receptor beta chains follows, all from one sample in a study of T cell responses to AZD1222 COVID-19 vaccine. Generated by immunoSEQ multiplex PCR, the TCRdb table keeps only in-frame clones and is missing some. The sample shows about 140,000 clones, around 91% of them seen only once. This specimen consisted of peripheral blood, obtained on day 0 of AZD1222 vaccination. These receptors were taken from an adult in good health. CDR3s include the opening cysteine and the closing phenylalanine or tryptophan. A D gene is named only where the DNA matches it firmly. Clone size is not always given. Where it is, it says once, few, many or a class for expanded clones.

clone_size,j_call,v_call,d_call,cdr3_aa,cdr3_nt
-,TRBJ1-1,TRBV6-5,TRBD1,CASRYRGNTEAFF,TGTGCCAGCAGGTACAGGGGGAACACTGAAGCTTTCTTT
-,TRBJ1-5,TRBV19,TRBD1,CASSILQGAIGQPQHF,TGTGCCAGTAGTATTCTCCAGGGGGCGATAGGTCAGCCCCAGCATTTT
-,TRBJ2-1,TRBV29-1,TRBD2,CSVERSGLAGYNEQFF,TGCAGCGTTGAAAGGTCTGGGCTAGCGGGGTACAATGAGCAGTTCTTC
-,TRBJ1-1,TRBV2,TRBD1,CASKRQGVGTEAFF,TGTGCCAGCAAGCGACAGGGGGTGGGCACTGAAGCTTTCTTT
-,TRBJ2-5,TRBV7-9,TRBD2,CASSLSTSGLQETQYF,TGTGCCAGCAGCCTCTCGACTAGCGGATTACAAGAGACCCAGTACTTC
-,TRBJ1-2,TRBV11-2,-,CASSVGQTNYGYTF,TGTGCCAGCAGCGTGGGCCAGACTAACTATGGCTACACCTTC
-,TRBJ1-4,TRBV3-1/TRBV3-2,-,CASSPGRPGATNEKLFF,TGTGCCAGCAGCCCTGGGAGGCCAGGAGCAACTAATGAAAAACTGTTTTTT
-,TRBJ1-3,TRBV2,-,CASSEQGSGNTIYF,TGTGCCAGCAGTGAACAGGGGAGCGGAAACACCATATATTTT
-,TRBJ2-5,TRBV28,TRBD2,CASSAGTSVQETQYF,TGTGCCAGCAGTGCCGGCACTAGCGTACAAGAGACCCAGTACTTC
few,TRBJ1-2,TRBV7-3,-,CASSLRGGWANYSRNYGYTF,TGTGCCAGCAGCTTAAGGGGAGGGTGGGCCAACTACTCTCGGAACTATGGCTACACCTTC
-,TRBJ1-1,TRBV4-1,TRBD1,CASSEDRVRRQNTEAFF,TGCGCCAGCAGCGAGGACAGGGTAAGGAGACAGAACACTGAAGCTTTCTTT
-,TRBJ2-3,TRBV9,-,CASSVESGASTDTQYF,TGTGCCAGCAGCGTAGAGTCGGGAGCCAGCACAGATACGCAGTATTTT
-,TRBJ2-1,TRBV5-1,-,CASSYSQGPYYNEQFF,TGCGCCAGCAGCTACTCCCAGGGGCCTTACTACAATGAGCAGTTCTTC
-,TRBJ1-1,TRBV7-2,TRBD1,CASSPGTGFEAFF,TGTGCCAGCAGCCCCGGGACAGGGTTTGAAGCTTTCTTT
-,TRBJ1-5,TRBV12-3/TRBV12-4,-,CASKWSGNQPQHF,TGTGCCAGCAAGTGGTCGGGGAATCAGCCCCAGCATTTT
-,TRBJ1-2,TRBV29-1,TRBD1,CSVERYAGGESVRGGYTF,TGCAGCGTTGAGAGATACGCAGGGGGAGAATCAGTCCGGGGTGGCTACACCTTC
-,TRBJ1-4,TRBV18,TRBD1,CASSPRDQTGAFEKLFF,TGTGCCAGCTCACCACGCGATCAGACAGGGGCGTTTGAAAAACTGTTTTTT
-,TRBJ1-1,TRBV5-5,-,CASSPTGTTEAFF,TGTGCCAGCAGCCCGACCGGGACCACTGAAGCTTTCTTT